Described below is a single T cell receptor beta chain sequence and its context. Researchers ran the PCR with 60 Vbeta and 13 Jbeta primers. TCRdb's table, derived via immunoSEQ multiplex PCR, lists solely in-frame clones and lacks some. The table shows about 110,000 clones, with roughly 76% occurring only once. CDR3 length: 14 amino acids. The germline gives CDR1 MNHEY, CDR2 SVGAGI. With 6 bases removed from V and 6 bases from J, the gap between germline ends came to 12 bases. This sample is drawn from a study of cytomegalovirus exposure and HLA in healthy donors. The material sequenced was PBMCs. This chain joins TRBV6-5 and TRBJ1-6; possibly TRBD1 for D (6 bases). The TCR sequence derives from a woman in her forties or fifties in good health and CMV-seropositive. Written as DNA, the CDR3 is TGTGCCAGCAGCATGACCAGGGGTAATTCACCCCTCCACTTT. Translation gives CASSMTRGNSPLHF.